This T cell receptor (beta chain) was identified in a study of blood T cell repertoires in COVID-19. The germline V gene encodes CDR1 ENHRY and CDR2 SYGVKD. V was cut by 6 bases and J by 5 bases, with 11 bases left in between. The CDR3 totals 12 residues. Profiling relied on immunoSEQ multiplex PCR, and the TCRdb table lists in-frame clones only, not all of them. The repertoire includes more than 150,000 clones, about 77% of them detected once, and around 2.8% sits in the top ten. The sequenced material came from peripheral blood. The chain uses TRBV10-3 and TRBJ2-7, with a weak D call TRBD1 (6 bases). This sequence originates from a woman older than 75 with active or convalescent COVID-19. CDR3 DNA sequence: TGTGCCATCAGGGTTCAGGGGCACGAGCAGTACTTC. Amino acids: CAIRVQGHEQYF.